The 13 T cell receptor beta chains below come from one sample, sequenced in a study of T cells in women clearing cervical HPV infection. Produced via immunoSEQ multiplex PCR; TCRdb's table is partial and in-frame only. The sample totals tens of thousands of clones. Sequencing input: blood buffy coat. These receptors originate from a woman between 18 and 70 years old with a cervical HPV16 infection that either progressed to CIN3+ or cleared (not recorded which).

As to this clone: The read ends 3 residues shy of where the CDR3 ends; the end is completed using the germline J gene. This rearrangement joins TRBV6-2 or TRBV6-3 to TRBJ2-7; 8 bases match TRBD1. The length of the CDR3 is 16 residues. Losses at the gene ends were 6 bases for V and 1 base for J; bases not matched to a gene: 11. Looked up from germline, CDR1 is MNHEY and CDR2 is SVGEGT. The part of the CDR3 DNA that was read is TGTGCCAGCAGGAGACCCTCAGGGGGCGGGTCCTACGAG. The encoded protein is CASRRPSGGGSYE. The entire CDR3 sequence reads CASRRPSGGGSYEQYF.

With regard to this clone: The CDR3 goes on 3 residues after the read ends, and that part is filled in from the germline J gene. The chain links TRBV5-1 to TRBJ1-2, with 7 bases lining up with TRBD1. The CDR3 totals 13 residues. V lost 0 bases and J lost 7; bases outside the gene matches: 3. Germline lookup yields CDR1 SGHRS and CDR2 YFSETQ. CDR3 bases read: TGCGCCAGCAGCTTGGAGGGGGCCTTTGGC. Translating gives CASSLEGAFG. The CDR3 as a whole reads CASSLEGAFGYTF.

Comments on this clone: The read ends 3 residues before the CDR3 terminus; that terminus is restored from the germline J gene. The V call is TRBV5-1, the J call TRBJ2-5; D remains unclear. CDR3 length: 12 residues. Germline loops: CDR1 SGHRS, CDR2 YFSETQ. Partial CDR3 DNA: TGCGCCTGGGCAGACCACACAGATACC. Its protein is CAWADHTDT. The full CDR3 protein is CAWADHTDTQYF.

Details on this clone: The read falls 3 residues short of the CDR3 end, and the missing part is taken from the germline J gene. The gene calls are TRBV20-1 and TRBJ2-3, with TRBD2 matching 14 bases. Germline CDR1 and CDR2: DFQATT and SNEGSKA (reference sequence). This CDR3 has 15 amino acids. Trimming took 3 bases from V and 7 from J; bases not matched to a gene: 6. The CDR3: CSASKTSGRVYTQYF. CDR3 DNA, as far as it was read: TGCAGTGCTAGTAAGACTAGCGGGAGGGTTTATACG.

As to this clone: Read sequence stops 3 residues before the CDR3 end, and the germline J gene provides the missing end. This chain joins TRBV20-1 and TRBJ1-2; D is unresolved. In germline, CDR1 is DFQATT, CDR2 SNEGSKA (reference sequence). The CDR3 sequence is 14 residues long. V dropped 3 bases and J dropped 0 bases, with 11 bases sitting between them. The CDR3 loop reads CSAREQIPNYGYTF. The sequenced CDR3 bases are TGCAGTGCTAGGGAACAGATACCTAACTATGGC.

The DNA read from the CDR3 is TGCAGTGCTAGCTCCCTAGCTGGCAAAAACATT. It codes for CSASSLAGKNI. Given in full, the CDR3 is CSASSLAGKNIQYF. The chain recombines TRBV20-1 with TRBJ2-4; D may be TRBD2 (5 bases). The read ends 3 residues early relative to the CDR3; the germline J gene fills the gap. Germline assignment: CDR1 DFQATT and CDR2 SNEGSKA (reference sequence). V was cut by 3 bases and J by 3 bases, with 12 bases left in between. CDR3 length: 14 residues.

CDR3 DNA, as far as it was read: TGTGCCAGCAGCTTAGTCAACTGGCAAGAGACC. This codes for CASSLVNWQET. The full CDR3 is CASSLVNWQETQYF. This chain links TRBV11-2 with TRBJ2-5; unclear D gene. The read ends 3 residues early relative to the CDR3; the germline J gene fills the gap. Germline V gene data show CDR1 as SGHAT and CDR2 as FQNNGV. This CDR3 spans 14 amino acids. V was pared by 1 base and J by 2 bases, with 8 bases between.

Turning to this clone: The sequence runs out 3 residues before the end of the CDR3; the remainder is reconstructed from the germline J gene. The V call is TRBV6-2 or TRBV6-3, the J call TRBJ2-2, with D possibly matching TRBD2 (6 bases). V lost 3 bases to trimming and J lost 1 base, with 12 bases between them. CDR1 and CDR2 from the germline V gene are MNHEY and SVGEGT. This CDR3 region has 16 residues. The part of the CDR3 DNA that was read is TGTGCCAGCAGTTATAGTAGTAGCGGGAACACCGGGGAG. Translation gives CASSYSSSGNTGE. The full CDR3 sequence reads CASSYSSSGNTGELFF.

On this clone itself: Read coverage stops 3 residues before the CDR3 terminus; the germline J gene supplies the remainder. The chain uses TRBV29-1 and TRBJ1-5, with 7 bases fitting TRBD1. This CDR3 is built from 13 residues. Germline V CDR1 and CDR2: SQVTM, ANQGSEA. After removal of 4 bases from V and 2 bases from J, the junction contained 2 bases not matched to a gene. The CDR3 sequence: CSVGQGGNQPQHF. The CDR3 bases that were read are TGCAGCGTTGGACAGGGAGGCAATCAGCCC. The variable domain in full, with the rest retrieved from reference TRBV29-1 and TRBJ1-5, is SAVISQKPSRDICQRGTSLTIQCQVDSQVTMMFWYRQQPGQSLTLIATANQGSEATYESGFVIDKFPISRPNLTFSTLTVSNMSPEDSSIYLCSVGQGGNQPQHFGDGTRLSIL.

On this clone itself: The read ends 3 residues before the CDR3 terminus; that terminus is restored from the germline J gene. This rearrangement joins TRBV19 to TRBJ1-5, with 8 bases that match TRBD1. This CDR3 has 15 amino acids. Looked up from germline, CDR1 is LNHDA and CDR2 is SQIVND (reference sequence). Losses at the gene ends were 9 bases for V and 2 bases for J; bases not matched to a gene: 9. The covered CDR3 bases are TGTGCCAGCATCCAGGGGGCGGGTGGCAATCAGCCC. As protein: CASIQGAGGNQP. The CDR3 in its entirety is CASIQGAGGNQPQHF.

As concerns this clone: The read halts 3 residues ahead of the CDR3 end, with the missing end drawn from the germline J gene. The chain couples TRBV4-1 to TRBJ2-5; weak D call: TRBD1 (5 bases). This CDR3 comprises 13 residues. Germline assignment: CDR1 MGHRA and CDR2 YSYEKL. The V end was cut by 4 bases, the J end by 4 bases, with 10 bases between. CDR3 sequence: CASSPDKRETQYF. The sequenced part of the CDR3 DNA is TGCGCCAGCAGCCCGGACAAGAGAGAGACC.

A word on this clone: The read finishes 3 residues shy of the CDR3 end, and the germline J gene is used to complete it. V is TRBV5-1 and J is TRBJ1-2; D possibly corresponds to TRBD1 (6 bases). The germline V gene encodes CDR1 SGHRS and CDR2 YFSETQ. Deletions cut 0 bases from V and 0 bases from J, with 15 bases between. This CDR3 is built from 17 residues. The CDR3 protein is CASSLGRTATTNYGYTF. Incomplete CDR3 DNA: TGCGCCAGCAGCTTGGGGAGGACAGCGACTACTAACTATGGC.

Regarding this clone: Read sequence stops 3 residues before the CDR3 end, and the germline J gene provides the missing end. V gene TRBV19 combines with J gene TRBJ2-3, with 15 positions matching TRBD2. The CDR3 is made up of 20 amino acids. The V segment lost 7 bases and the J segment 0 bases; nucleotides outside the gene matches: 14. Germline V gene data show CDR1 as LNHDA and CDR2 as SQIVND (reference sequence). This chain's CDR3 is CASTMGGLAGGVSSTDTQYF. CDR3 DNA (partial): TGTGCCAGTACCATGGGGGGACTAGCGGGGGGTGTGTCGAGCACAGATACG.